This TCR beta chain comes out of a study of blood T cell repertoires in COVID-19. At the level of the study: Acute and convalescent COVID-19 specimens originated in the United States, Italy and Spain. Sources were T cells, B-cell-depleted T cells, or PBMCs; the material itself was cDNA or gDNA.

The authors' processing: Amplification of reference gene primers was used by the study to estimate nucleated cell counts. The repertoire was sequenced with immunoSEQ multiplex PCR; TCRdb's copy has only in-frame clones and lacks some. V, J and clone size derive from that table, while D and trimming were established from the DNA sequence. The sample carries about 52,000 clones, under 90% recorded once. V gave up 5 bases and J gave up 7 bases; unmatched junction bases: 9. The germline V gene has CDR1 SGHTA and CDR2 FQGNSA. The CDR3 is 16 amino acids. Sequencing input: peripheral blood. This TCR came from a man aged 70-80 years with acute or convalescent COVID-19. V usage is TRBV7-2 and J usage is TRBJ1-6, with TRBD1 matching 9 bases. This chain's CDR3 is CASSPRQGEPNSPLHF. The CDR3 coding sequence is TGTGCCAGCAGCCCAAGACAGGGGGAGCCAAATTCACCCCTCCACTTT.